This T cell receptor beta chain stems from a study of regulatory T cells in long-lasting Graves disease. Overall study context: The criterion for persistent Graves' disease was over 5 years of antithyroid drugs with positive TSH receptor antibodies.

Combining iRepertoire HTBI primers with Arm-PCR of CDR3 regions, the authors built TCR beta libraries. TCRdb ran MiXCR on the multiplex PCR reads and lists one entry per CDR3 protein. The sample holds approximately 690,000 distinct CDR3 sequences; about 32% are singletons and the top ten take around 42%. Time point reported: persistent/refractory GD, antithyroid drugs over 5 years with positive TRAb. Researchers made the TCR library from RNA that was extracted from PBMCs. A blood draw put nine milliliters of peripheral blood into EDTA tubes. CDR1 is DFQATT, CDR2 SNEGSKA, per germline (reference sequence). The CDR3 runs 15 residues. V was pared by 3 bases and J by 4 bases, with 16 bases between. A remark on this clonotype: Its antigen is undetermined.

Study-wide results and limits: There were preferences for TRBV28, TRBJ1-2 and TRBJ2-5 in persistent disease. Accuracy may have been reduced by the small sample size.

The chain couples TRBV20-1 to TRBJ1-5, with a possible D match to TRBD1 (6 bases). The source is a female donor with Graves disease. Specimen: peripheral blood mononuclear cells (PBMCs), collected when the disease was refractory, from a patient treated with antithyroid drugs. The CDR3 here is CSASAGEIWNQPQHF. The CDR3 nucleotides are TGCAGTGCTAGTGCAGGGGAGATTTGGAATCAGCCCCAGCATTTT.